This TCR beta chain comes out of a study of T cell clones after liver transplantation. Study at large: Until 12-24 months post-transplant, subjects got standard immunosuppression and no induction.

Findings and caveats of the study: Low donor cell numbers restricted donor-reactive repertoire measurement in a couple of subjects. Post-transplant, graft-donor-reactive CD4 TCRbeta sequences in blood dropped significantly in 5 of 8 subjects.

The assay was immunoSEQ multiplex PCR, and TCRdb's table has in-frame clones only and misses some. The sample holds around 43,000 clones; 86% are singletons and the top ten take over 2%. The CDR3 loop spans 15 amino acids. The germline V gene has CDR1 MNHNS and CDR2 SASEGT. V dropped 3 bases and J dropped 3; count of bases not matched to a gene: 4. This clone was found a few times. Its antigen is still unknown. This same CDR3 is encoded by further DNA sequences in the sample. The gene calls are TRBV6-1 and TRBJ2-2; 7 bases are shared with TRBD1. The source material was CD4+ T cells from blood, sampled 24 months after liver transplant. The clonotype originates from a human patient who received a liver transplant. Some T cells may be supplied by the graft donor. DNA of the CDR3: TGTGCCAGCAGTGACAGGGGGACCTACACCGGGGAGCTGTTTTTT. Translating gives CASSDRGTYTGELFF.